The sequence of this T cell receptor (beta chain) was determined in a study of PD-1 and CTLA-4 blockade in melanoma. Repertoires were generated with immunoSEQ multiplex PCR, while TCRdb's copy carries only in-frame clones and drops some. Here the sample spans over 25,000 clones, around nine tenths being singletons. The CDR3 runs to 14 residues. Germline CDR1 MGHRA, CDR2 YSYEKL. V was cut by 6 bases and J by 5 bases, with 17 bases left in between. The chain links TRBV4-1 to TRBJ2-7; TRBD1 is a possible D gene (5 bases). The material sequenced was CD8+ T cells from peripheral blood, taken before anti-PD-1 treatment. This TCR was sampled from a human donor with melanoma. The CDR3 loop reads CASSPDIERDEQYF. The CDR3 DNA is TGCGCCAGCAGTCCGGACATCGAGAGAGACGAGCAGTACTTC.